This T cell receptor beta chain was sequenced for a study of T cell responses to AZD1222 COVID-19 vaccine. Study-level points and caveats: Repertoire collection took place solely once the T cell response had peaked.

Using immunoSEQ multiplex PCR, the repertoire was profiled, and TCRdb retains in-frame clones only, with some absent. This sample has some 150,000 clones, with approximately 92% found just once. The CDR3 runs 16 residues. V was trimmed by 2 bases and J by 0 bases, leaving 11 bases between them. The V gene's germline CDR1 is MNHNY and CDR2 SVGAGI (reference sequence). Details on this clone: The antigen is undetermined.

The chain couples TRBV6-6 to TRBJ2-1, with D unclear. This receptor was obtained from an adult in good health. Sequenced material: peripheral blood, taken on day 0 of AZD1222 vaccination. The CDR3 DNA reads as TGTGCCAGCAGTTACCCAAAAGAGAGCTCCTACAATGAGCAGTTCTTC. Translating gives CASSYPKESSYNEQFF.